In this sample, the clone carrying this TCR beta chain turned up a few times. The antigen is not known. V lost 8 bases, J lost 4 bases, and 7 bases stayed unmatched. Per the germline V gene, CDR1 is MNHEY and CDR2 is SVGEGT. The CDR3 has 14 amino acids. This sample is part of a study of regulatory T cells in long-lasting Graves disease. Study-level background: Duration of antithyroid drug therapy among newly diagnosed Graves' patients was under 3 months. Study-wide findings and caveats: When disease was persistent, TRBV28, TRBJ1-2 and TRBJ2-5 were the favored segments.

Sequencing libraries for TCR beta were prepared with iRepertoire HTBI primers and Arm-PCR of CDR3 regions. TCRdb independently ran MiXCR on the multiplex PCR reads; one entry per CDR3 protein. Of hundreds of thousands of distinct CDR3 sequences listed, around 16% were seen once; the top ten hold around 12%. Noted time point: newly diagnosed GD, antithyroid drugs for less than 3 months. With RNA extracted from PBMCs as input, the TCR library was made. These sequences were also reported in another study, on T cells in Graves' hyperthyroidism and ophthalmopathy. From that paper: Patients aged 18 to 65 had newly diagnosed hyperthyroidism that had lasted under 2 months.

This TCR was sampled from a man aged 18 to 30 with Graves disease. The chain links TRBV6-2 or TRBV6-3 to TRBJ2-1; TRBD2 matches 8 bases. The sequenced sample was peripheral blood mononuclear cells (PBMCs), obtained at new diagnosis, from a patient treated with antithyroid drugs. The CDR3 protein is CASGIAGPYNEQFF. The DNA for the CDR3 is TGTGCCAGCGGAATAGCGGGACCGTACAATGAGCAGTTCTTC.